Here is one TCR beta chain with its context. What it binds is unknown. From germline, CDR1 is MNHEY and CDR2 SVGEGT. V was clipped by 8 bases and J by 6 bases, with 19 bases between them. This CDR3 comprises 15 residues. Preparation of the TCRbeta library used unique molecular identifiers. TCRdb analysed the PCR reads with MiXCR anew, one entry per CDR3 protein. The data contain 70,000 or so distinct CDR3 sequences, 11% of them singletons. The data originate from a study of T-cell reconstitution after alpha-beta-depleted transplantation in children. Study-level points and caveats: Where alpha-beta T cells came from about two months after transplant was reportedly several hundred expanded graft clones. TCRbeta diversity was high at day 60 in some patients (a result of surviving recipient T cells and thymic progenitors). A year had passed since transplant, and T-cell counts and diversity by then came mostly from newly produced T cells.

The chain links TRBV6-2 or TRBV6-3 to TRBJ1-4; no reliable D call. Sequences were derived from PBMCs, sampled before TCRalphabeta/CD19-depleted stem cell transplant. The TCR was taken from a boy aged 10-17 years with acute myeloid leukemia, due to receive a stem cell transplant. The CDR3 nucleotides read TGTGCCAGCGCCCGAACCGTCGGACGGGATGAAAAACTGTTTTTT. Amino acids: CASARTVGRDEKLFF.